The present TCR beta chain was sequenced within a study of shared clonotypes between healthy human individuals. Every one of the donors was a Caucasian adult that lived in Nashville, Tennessee. Profiled with immunoSEQ multiplex PCR; TCRdb holds only in-frame clones, not every one. The table includes about 1.1 million clones, approximately 80% detected once. V was trimmed by 3 bases and J by 6 bases, leaving 8 bases between them. CDR3 size: 11 residues. The germline gives CDR1 GTSNPN, CDR2 SVGIG (reference sequence). Of note for this clone: Its target is unknown.

General observations from the study: Clonotype sharing across several donors was observed for around 4.5% of naive CD4 clonotypes.

Sequenced: memory CD4+ T cells from PBMCs. As for subset: CD45RA-negative fraction. The chain couples TRBV30 to TRBJ1-1; D is unresolved. The sequence came from a man younger than 30 in good health. Some clones in this sample may be carry-over from other donors' samples. Written as DNA, the CDR3 is TGTGCCTGGAGAAGTGTAGCTGAAGCTTTCTTT. Protein product: CAWRSVAEAFF. Together with reference TRBV30 and TRBJ1-1, the CDR3 gives the full variable domain: SQTIHQWPATLVQPVGSPLSLECTVEGTSNPNLYWYRQAAGRGLQLLFYSVGIGQISSEVPQNLSASRPQDRQFILSSKKLLLSDSGFYLCAWRSVAEAFFGQGTRLTVV.